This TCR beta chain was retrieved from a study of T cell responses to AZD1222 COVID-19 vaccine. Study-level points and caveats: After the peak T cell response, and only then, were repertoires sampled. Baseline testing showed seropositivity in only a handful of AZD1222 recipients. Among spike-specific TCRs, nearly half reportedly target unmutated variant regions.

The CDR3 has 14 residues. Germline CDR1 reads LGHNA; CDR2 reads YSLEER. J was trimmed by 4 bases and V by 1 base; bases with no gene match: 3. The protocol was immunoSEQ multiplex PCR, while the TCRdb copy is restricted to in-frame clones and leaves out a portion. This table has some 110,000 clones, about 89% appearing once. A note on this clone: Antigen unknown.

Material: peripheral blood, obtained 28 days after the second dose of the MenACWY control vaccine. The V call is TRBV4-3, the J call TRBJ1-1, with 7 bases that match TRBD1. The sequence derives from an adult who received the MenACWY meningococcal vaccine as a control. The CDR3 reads CASSQGQGGTEAFF. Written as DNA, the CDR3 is TGCGCCAGCAGCCAAGGGCAGGGGGGCACTGAAGCTTTCTTT.